The sequence of this T cell receptor beta chain was determined in a study of blood T cell repertoires in COVID-19. The method was immunoSEQ multiplex PCR; TCRdb's version includes in-frame clones alone and lacks a portion of them. This sample carries tens of thousands of clones, roughly 80% of them seen once, and the ten largest clones take approximately 1.7%. The CDR3 totals 15 residues. The V gene's germline CDR1 is SGDLS and CDR2 YYNGEE. V was pared by 8 bases and J by 1 base, with 8 bases of the junction left unmatched. This TCR derives from a woman aged 60-70 years with acute or convalescent COVID-19. V usage is TRBV9 and J usage is TRBJ1-3, with TRBD1 matching 8 bases. Specimen: peripheral blood. The CDR3: CASSGTGFSGNTIYF. The DNA for the CDR3 is TGTGCCAGTTCCGGGACAGGTTTTTCTGGAAACACCATATATTTT.